This T cell receptor beta chain was profiled in a study of beta chain features in type 1 diabetes. Across the study: The patients were much like the healthy donors in age, gender and cell yields.

Expressed TCRB transcripts were sequenced, since all the RNA that had been isolated was reverse transcribed. TCRdb keeps only in-frame clones here, not all; method: immunoSEQ multiplex PCR. This table holds over 300,000 clones, roughly 8% found once. Every donor had blood drawn once into heparin, roughly 100 mL on average. The CDR3 runs 19 residues. From germline, CDR1 is MNHEY and CDR2 SMNVEV (reference sequence). V lost 3 bases to trimming and J lost 4 bases; unmatched junction nucleotides: 16. Only a few counts were recorded for this clone. Its target is not known. Broader study findings: Type 1 diabetes patients showed fewer insertions and more deletions at VDJ junctions.

The rearrangement links TRBV27 to TRBJ2-1, with 9 nucleotides matching TRBD1. The clonotype was recovered from a young woman in good health. The sequenced material came from central memory CD4+ T cells from blood. CDR3 region: CASSFGGQGYGAGYNEQFF. The CDR3 nucleotides are TGTGCCAGCAGTTTTGGTGGACAGGGGTACGGGGCAGGGTACAATGAGCAGTTCTTC.